This is a list of T cell receptor beta chains from one sample in a study of neoadjuvant anti-PD-1 for oral cavity cancer. Data came from immunoSEQ multiplex PCR; TCRdb stores just in-frame clones and leaves some out. The profile shows just over 14,000 clones, over 55% of them singletons. The input for sequencing was PBMCs, taken before nivolumab (anti-PD-1) treatment. The receptors derive from a person aged 40 to 85 with oral cavity squamous cell carcinoma. Each CDR3 is given without its conserved first and last residue. Each record gives: clone size, V gene, J gene, CDR3 protein. Not all rows give a size; the values are once, few, many and, for expanded clones, a class.

size: .; V: TRBV19; J: TRBJ2-4; CDR3: ASSRQGAVDIQY
size: .; V: TRBV11-2; J: TRBJ2-7; CDR3: ASSLAGGLRSYEQY
size: .; V: TRBV4-1; J: TRBJ1-2; CDR3: ASSQGQGPNYGYT
size: .; V: TRBV7-9; J: TRBJ1-3; CDR3: ASSSTADDSGNTIY
size: .; V: TRBV7-2; J: TRBJ1-2; CDR3: ASSEQAGDGYT
size: .; V: TRBV11-2; J: TRBJ2-5; CDR3: ASSWREGPGRSETQY
size: .; V: TRBV29-1; J: TRBJ1-2; CDR3: SVEDRGAGSSYGYT
size: .; V: TRBV14; J: TRBJ1-6; CDR3: ASSQVQSSPLH
size: once; V: TRBV2; J: TRBJ2-7; CDR3: ASSERYLSDEQY
size: few; V: TRBV30; J: TRBJ1-2; CDR3: AWSRTGGSGYT
size: .; V: TRBV28; J: TRBJ2-1; CDR3: ASDSRSEQF
size: .; V: TRBV2; J: TRBJ2-7; CDR3: AIRQGGGPYEQY
size: .; V: TRBV6-1; J: TRBJ2-1; CDR3: ASTGTSGVYNEQF
size: few; V: TRBV4-2; J: TRBJ2-7; CDR3: ASSQVRGQSYEQY
size: .; V: TRBV15; J: TRBJ2-2; CDR3: ATSTDRPYTGELF
size: .; V: TRBV7-9; J: TRBJ2-7; CDR3: ASSFHYEQY
size: once; V: TRBV4-1; J: TRBJ2-1; CDR3: ASSPWADNEQF
size: once; V: TRBV11-2; J: TRBJ2-1; CDR3: ASKPHRREGDEQF
size: few; V: TRBV12-2; J: TRBJ2-7; CDR3: ASRRDVVNGPPPSYEQY
size: .; V: TRBV5-1; J: TRBJ2-1; CDR3: ASSWAGQGYNEQF
size: .; V: TRBV5-1; J: TRBJ2-7; CDR3: ASSLVSYEQY
size: once; V: TRBV10-1; J: TRBJ2-1; CDR3: ASSAGDSYNEQF
size: .; V: TRBV29-1; J: TRBJ2-3; CDR3: SVEDIHSLNTDTQY
size: few; V: TRBV6-5; J: TRBJ1-6; CDR3: ASSYSAALYNSPLH
size: .; V: TRBV5-1; J: TRBJ1-2; CDR3: ASSPEDSLGPGYT
size: .; V: TRBV2; J: TRBJ1-1; CDR3: ASSELRTNTEAF
size: .; V: TRBV10-3; J: TRBJ2-5; CDR3: ATKDSNQETQY
size: .; V: TRBV27; J: TRBJ1-3; CDR3: ASRPTGGGNTIY
size: once; V: TRBV19; J: TRBJ1-5; CDR3: ASAHLETLNRRSNQPQH
size: .; V: TRBV6-5; J: TRBJ1-1; CDR3: ASSYHGQGGTEAF
size: few; V: TRBV5-4; J: TRBJ1-1; CDR3: ASSRQAGTTEAF
size: .; V: TRBV4-1; J: TRBJ1-2; CDR3: ASSKGPLGYGYT
size: once; V: TRBV6-5; J: TRBJ1-4; CDR3: ASKGAANEKLF
size: .; V: TRBV20-1; J: TRBJ1-4; CDR3: SARSGEKLF
size: .; V: TRBV11-1; J: TRBJ1-1; CDR3: ASSPLMNTEAF
size: .; V: TRBV9; J: TRBJ2-1; CDR3: ASSVGKGVALVNEQF
size: .; V: TRBV15; J: TRBJ2-1; CDR3: ATSRGSQAHEQF
size: .; V: TRBV19; J: TRBJ1-1; CDR3: ASSTVDRAVAF
size: .; V: TRBV27; J: TRBJ2-7; CDR3: ASGQRSFYEQY
size: .; V: TRBV7-9; J: TRBJ2-7; CDR3: ASSSAGGTRSYEQY
size: .; V: TRBV28; J: TRBJ2-7; CDR3: ASRSSGSLGEQY
size: .; V: TRBV11-1; J: TRBJ2-1; CDR3: ASSLNGLANEQF
size: .; V: TRBV5-4; J: TRBJ2-3; CDR3: ASSLGLPSTDTQY
size: once; V: TRBV5-6; J: TRBJ1-2; CDR3: ASSFRASRWGYT
size: .; V: TRBV19; J: TRBJ1-6; CDR3: ASSIWGLLDSPLH
size: .; V: TRBV2; J: TRBJ2-1; CDR3: ASSEAAQGADEQF
size: .; V: TRBV7-4; J: TRBJ1-2; CDR3: ASSLRVFWLVSYGYT
size: .; V: TRBV9; J: TRBJ2-3; CDR3: ASSASGVTDTQY
size: .; V: TRBV18; J: TRBJ1-2; CDR3: ASSPLATGVDYGYT
size: .; V: TRBV19; J: TRBJ1-2; CDR3: ASSIRPGFHYGYT
size: .; V: TRBV19; J: TRBJ1-1; CDR3: ASSTLIGSMNTEAF